This T cell receptor (beta chain) was sequenced for a study of T cell repertoires in aging, cancer and after chemotherapy. The wider study: The whole study produced a dataset of millions of TCR reads. Whole-study results and caveats: Immunological memory after chemotherapy cannot be judged from the repertoire data. Age-matched healthy donors had significantly more diverse, less clonal blood TCR repertoires than untreated cancer patients. In cancer patients, declining TCR diversity with age involved lost richness and lost evenness.

On this clonotype itself: What it binds is unknown.

Unmatched junction bases numbered 18, after V lost 1 base and J lost 12 bases. CDR1 is SGHTA, CDR2 FQGNSA, per germline. This CDR3 comprises 16 residues. The template was genomic DNA from peripheral blood, not RNA. Multiplex touch-down PCR with TRB-A/B primers amplified rearranged V-D-J TRB sequences. One entry per CDR3 protein, called by TCRdb with MiXCR from the multiplex PCR reads. This sample has about 11,000 distinct CDR3 sequences, with 30% to 35% found just once. This chain uses TRBV7-2 with TRBJ2-7, with TRBD2 identical over 7 bases. The sample comprised blood. The receptor comes from a human donor in good health. The donor label of this sample is uncertain. CDR3 nucleotides: TGTGCCAGCAGCTTAGGGTCCATGAGGAGCGGGGCGGTCGGGTACTTC. It codes for CASSLGSMRSGAVGYF.